These 25 T cell receptor beta chains were all obtained from the same sample, sequenced in a study of cytomegalovirus exposure and HLA in healthy donors. 13 Jbeta primers and 60 Vbeta primers were used for the PCR. This table comes from immunoSEQ multiplex PCR, and its TCRdb copy is limited to in-frame clones, with some not included. The data hold about 160,000 clones, with 65% to 85% observed a single time. The sequenced sample consisted of PBMCs. The origin of the receptors is a woman aged 50 to 60 in good health and CMV-seropositive.

About this clone: The germline gene is not matched at one end of the junction; a read error may be the cause. Other DNA sequences in the same sample also yield this CDR3. V and J are TRBV6-5 and TRBJ2-3; no clear D. The CDR3 is made up of 13 amino acids. Germline CDR1 and CDR2: MNHEY and SVGAGI. For the CDR3, the DNA is TGTGCTAGCAGTTTTACGGGCACAGATACGCAGTATTTT. It translates to CASSFTGTDTQYF.

This clone has just one count. In DNA, the CDR3 is TGTGCCAGCAGCCCCCGGGGGACAGGGTGGGGCTACGAGCAGTACTTC. Its protein product is CASSPRGTGWGYEQYF. V is TRBV7-2 and J is TRBJ2-7, with TRBD1 matching 9 bases. J gave up 3 bases and V 5 bases, and 11 bases lay outside the gene matches. The germline V gene encodes CDR1 SGHTA and CDR2 FQGNSA. This CDR3 has 16 amino acids.

The chain has TRBV2 and TRBJ2-2, with TRBD1 matching 10 bases. The CDR3 sequence is 14 residues long. V lost 6 bases and J lost 7; bases outside the gene matches: 5. The V gene's germline CDR1 is SNHLY and CDR2 FYNNEI. The CDR3 DNA reads TGTGCCAGCAGCGGACAGGGGGACGTCGGGGAGCTGTTTTTT. Protein: CASSGQGDVGELFF.

This clone came up a few times. The chain links TRBV7-9 to TRBJ2-1; no definite D call. The germline CDR1 and CDR2 sequences are SEHNR and FQNEAQ (reference sequence). The CDR3 has 12 amino acids. V was clipped by 2 bases and J by 9 bases, with 8 bases between them. CDR3 nucleotide sequence: TGTGCCAGCAGCTTATCCGACACTGAGCAGTTCTTC. Protein product: CASSLSDTEQFF.

The rearrangement links TRBV19 to TRBJ1-5; TRBD1 agrees at 8 bases. V was pared by 4 bases and J by 0 bases, with 5 bases of the junction left unmatched. Germline V gene lookup returns CDR1 LNHDA and CDR2 SQIVND (reference sequence). The CDR3 spans 16 residues. The DNA of the CDR3 is TGTGCCAGTAGTACAAGGACAGGGAATAGCAATCAGCCCCAGCATTTT. This gives the protein CASSTRTGNSNQPQHF.

V gene TRBV4-1 combines with J gene TRBJ1-1; 8 bases map to TRBD1. V trimming: 5 bases; J trimming: 1 base; junction bases outside the gene matches: 12. The CDR3 extends over 17 amino acids. The germline V gene encodes CDR1 MGHRA and CDR2 YSYEKL. In DNA, the CDR3 is TGCGCCAGCAGCGAAAGTCTCCTGGGACAGGAGAACACTGAAGCTTTCTTT. It encodes CASSESLLGQENTEAFF.

This clone was seen a handful of times. The rearrangement uses TRBV5-1 and TRBJ2-5, with TRBD2 as a possible D gene (6 bases). Germline values: CDR1 SGHRS, CDR2 YFSETQ. CDR3 length: 15 residues. The V end lost 0 bases, the J end lost 11 bases, and 20 bases lay between the germline ends. As DNA, the CDR3 is TGCGCCAGCAGCTTGGCGTCAGGGTGGTCCCGGGAGCAGTACTTC. Amino acids: CASSLASGWSREQYF.

The chain links TRBV4-1 to TRBJ2-1; 7 positions match TRBD1. CDR1 is MGHRA, CDR2 YSYEKL, per germline. The ends lost 1 base at V and 5 bases at J; junction bases unmatched: 5. CDR3 size: 15 residues. The CDR3 protein is CASSQVGGVDNEQFF. Written as DNA, the CDR3 is TGCGCCAGCAGCCAAGTAGGGGGCGTCGACAATGAGCAGTTCTTC.

This chain links TRBV5-1 with TRBJ2-7; 12 bases match TRBD1. Germline CDR1 SGHRS, CDR2 YFSETQ. The CDR3 extends over 16 amino acids. Germline trimming cut 3 bases from V and 4 bases from J; bases unmatched to any gene: 8. As DNA, the CDR3 is TGCGCCAGCAGCTGGGCCGGGACAGGGGGCGCTTACGAGCAGTACTTC. It is translated as CASSWAGTGGAYEQYF.

In regard to this clone: Since no conserved phenylalanine or tryptophan closes the CDR3, a read error is the likely cause. The chain combines TRBV10-3 with TRBJ1-6; 11 nucleotides align to TRBD1. Germline V gene lookup returns CDR1 ENHRY and CDR2 SYGVKD. Germline trimming cut 2 bases from V and 7 bases from J; bases unmatched to any gene: 1. This CDR3 region has 15 residues. The CDR3 is CAISEGDRGNSPLHL. The CDR3 DNA follows: TGTGCCATCAGTGAGGGGGACAGGGGGAATTCACCCCTCCACCTT.

The chain carries TRBV9 and TRBJ2-5; 8 bases match TRBD2. The junction had 7 bases not matched to a gene; V was cut back by 2 bases and J by 7 bases. Germline V gene lookup returns CDR1 SGDLS and CDR2 YYNGEE. CDR3 length: 14 residues. In nucleotides, the CDR3 is TGTGCCAGCAGCGTCGGTACGGGGGGGAGGACCCAGTACTTC. Amino acids: CASSVGTGGRTQYF.

This chain uses TRBV10-1 with TRBJ1-1; D is unresolved. CDR1 and CDR2 from the germline V gene are WNHNN and SYGVQD (reference sequence). Deletions cut 3 bases from V and 1 base from J, with 6 bases between. The length of the CDR3 is 13 residues. This CDR3 is CASSDPSNTEAFF. CDR3 DNA: TGCGCCAGCAGTGATCCATCGAACACTGAAGCTTTCTTT.

This clone was counted a few times. The chain employs TRBV5-5 and TRBJ1-2, with a weak D call TRBD1 (6 bases). Germline V gene lookup returns CDR1 SGHKS and CDR2 YYEKEE (reference sequence). The CDR3 totals 14 residues. V was shortened by 0 bases and J by 0 bases, with 6 bases between the two germline ends. CDR3 sequence (DNA): TGTGCCAGCAGCTTGGGGACAGCTAACTATGGCTACACCTTC. Translated, it gives CASSLGTANYGYTF.

V is TRBV2 and J is TRBJ1-1, with D possibly being TRBD1 (6 bases). The germline V gene encodes CDR1 SNHLY and CDR2 FYNNEI. Trimming removed 8 bases from V and 5 bases from J, with 15 bases in between. The CDR3 has 13 residues. CDR3 nucleotides: TGTGCCAGCCAAGGACAGAGCTTGACTGAAGCTTTCTTT. Its translation is CASQGQSLTEAFF.

The gene calls are TRBV7-2 and TRBJ1-6; 8 bases line up with TRBD1. V lost 1 base to trimming and J lost 0 bases; unmatched junction nucleotides: 8. The CDR3 runs 19 residues. Germline-derived CDR1 and CDR2 are SGHTA and FQGNSA. CDR3 sequence reads: CASSLGGQAGYSYNSPLHF. The DNA of the CDR3 is TGTGCCAGCAGCTTAGGGGGACAGGCAGGATACTCCTATAATTCACCCCTCCACTTT.

Of note for this clone: In the same sample, other DNA sequences code for this CDR3. This chain links TRBV6-1 with TRBJ1-1; 10 nucleotides line up with TRBD1. This CDR3 has 13 residues. CDR1 and CDR2 from the germline V gene are MNHNS and SASEGT. J was trimmed by 5 bases and V by 5 bases; bases with no gene match: 2. The chain's CDR3 is CASSWDRGTEAFF. CDR3 bases: TGTGCCAGCAGTTGGGACAGGGGAACTGAAGCTTTCTTT.

The chain couples TRBV6-6 to TRBJ1-4; TRBD1 is a possible D gene (6 bases). Per the germline V gene, CDR1 is MNHNY and CDR2 is SVGAGI (reference sequence). The CDR3 consists of 15 residues. Trimming left V 5 bases short and J 0 bases short, with 10 bases between. For the CDR3, the DNA is TGTGCCAGCAGTCGTACAGGGCCAACTAATGAAAAACTGTTTTTT. Residues: CASSRTGPTNEKLFF.

V and J are TRBV5-1 and TRBJ2-5; TRBD2 aligns across 11 bases. With V trimmed by 0 bases and J by 2 bases, 6 bases remained unmatched. CDR1 SGHRS and CDR2 YFSETQ come from the germline V gene. The CDR3 has 17 residues. This chain's CDR3 is CASSLVSGGAYQETQYF. The CDR3 DNA is TGCGCCAGCAGCTTGGTTAGCGGGGGGGCCTATCAAGAGACCCAGTACTTC.

The chain employs TRBV5-1 and TRBJ2-7; 9 bases are a match to TRBD1. CDR1 is SGHRS, CDR2 YFSETQ, per germline. There are 14 residues in the CDR3. J gave up 4 bases and V 3 bases, and 5 bases lay outside the gene matches. The CDR3 reads CASSSTGGEYEQYF. In nucleotides, the CDR3 is TGCGCCAGCAGCTCGACAGGGGGGGAATACGAGCAGTACTTC.

The chain combines TRBV6-1 with TRBJ2-1; 9 bases line up with TRBD2. The CDR3 contains 14 residues. The germline gives CDR1 MNHNS, CDR2 SASEGT. The J segment lost 15 bases and the V segment lost 3 bases, leaving 12 bases of the junction unmatched. The CDR3 DNA is TGTGCCAGCAGTGATTACCAGAAGGAGCGGGGGGTGTTCTTC. It translates to CASSDYQKERGVFF.

This chain joins TRBV5-1 and TRBJ1-3; D is uncertain. Between the trimmed V and J ends, which lost 1 base and 7 bases, there was a span of 12 bases. The V gene's germline CDR1 is SGHRS and CDR2 YFSETQ. The CDR3 is 14 amino acids. In DNA, the CDR3 is TGCGCCAGCAGCTTGTCGGCAGCGGAGAACACCATATATTTT. The encoded protein is CASSLSAAENTIYF.

The chain employs TRBV5-1 and TRBJ1-6; maybe TRBD1 (6 bases). CDR1 is SGHRS and CDR2 is YFSETQ in the germline V gene. V gave up 1 base and J gave up 7 bases, with 15 bases separating them. CDR3 length equals 16 residues. Here the CDR3 reads CASSLSGGAGNSPLHF. The CDR3 nucleotides are TGCGCCAGCAGCTTGAGCGGGGGCGCGGGGAATTCACCCCTCCACTTT. Complete variable domain (other parts from reference TRBV5-1 and TRBJ1-6): KAGVTQTPRYLIKTRGQQVTLSCSPISGHRSVSWYQQTPGQGLQFLFEYFSETQRNKGNFPGRFSGRQFSNSRSEMNVSTLELGDSALYLCASSLSGGAGNSPLHFGNGTRLTVT.

The chain couples TRBV5-1 to TRBJ2-1, with 7 bases matching TRBD2. Germline CDR1 is SGHRS and CDR2 is YFSETQ. The CDR3 extends over 14 amino acids. Germline trimming cut 6 bases from V and 5 bases from J; bases unmatched to any gene: 8. The CDR3 nucleotides are TGCGCCAGCAACATGGGACTACCCCACAATGAGCAGTTCTTC. It codes for CASNMGLPHNEQFF.

This clone was seen more than once but under ten times. The V and J genes are TRBV5-1 and TRBJ2-5, with 8 nucleotides matching TRBD2. CDR3 size: 16 residues. Germline CDR1 reads SGHRS; CDR2 reads YFSETQ. V lost 0 bases to trimming and J lost 2 bases; unmatched junction nucleotides: 6. In DNA form, the CDR3 reads TGCGCCAGCAGCTTGGATCCGGGGGGGCTACAAGAGACCCAGTACTTC. As protein: CASSLDPGGLQETQYF.

This clone was detected a few times. J is TRBJ1-2 and V is TRBV29-1, with D possibly TRBD1 on 6 matching bases. V dropped 6 bases and J dropped 4 bases, with 15 bases sitting between them. Per germline, CDR1 SQVTM and CDR2 ANQGSEA. This CDR3 is 13 amino acids long. CDR3 protein: CSVERGLGYGYTF. CDR3 DNA sequence: TGCAGCGTGGAAAGGGGGTTAGGCTATGGCTACACCTTC.